The 27 T cell receptor beta chains below were found in one sample sequenced in a study of blood T cell repertoires in COVID-19. The assay was immunoSEQ multiplex PCR, and TCRdb's table has in-frame clones only and misses some. The sample carries about 87,000 clones, about 80% recorded once. The specimen sequenced was peripheral blood. The source is a woman aged 70-85 years with acute or convalescent COVID-19.

V usage is TRBV29-1 and J usage is TRBJ2-7, with D possibly TRBD2 on 5 matching bases. The CDR3 runs 12 residues. Trimming left V 4 bases short and J 5 bases short, with 12 bases between. CDR1 and CDR2 (germline): SQVTM, ANQGSEA. CDR3: CSVARLADEQYF. The CDR3 coding sequence is TGCAGCGTTGCTCGGCTAGCCGACGAGCAGTACTTC.

The V call is TRBV24-1, the J call TRBJ2-3; possibly TRBD1 for D (5 bases). Germline V CDR1 and CDR2: KGHDR, SFDVKD. The V gene lost 5 bases and the J gene lost 1 base, with 9 bases spanning the gap. The CDR3 has 14 residues. The CDR3 region is CATSAPTGTDTQYF. The CDR3 bases are TGTGCCACCAGTGCTCCGACAGGCACAGATACGCAGTATTTT.

The chain combines TRBV28 with TRBJ1-4, with D uncertain. CDR1 and CDR2 from the germline V gene are MDHEN and SYDVKM. The CDR3 is 13 amino acids. V lost 7 bases and J 6 bases, leaving 12 bases between the germline ends. The CDR3 DNA reads as TGTGCCAGCAATTTCGAGGGCGATGAAAAACTGTTTTTT. Translated: CASNFEGDEKLFF.

J is TRBJ2-3 and V is TRBV7-2; 11 bases are shared with TRBD2. CDR3 length: 18 residues. CDR1 SGHTA and CDR2 FQGNSA come from the germline V gene. Trimming at V came to 0 bases and at J to 0 bases, leaving 5 bases not matched to a gene. The CDR3 spells CASSLAASGGYSTDTQYF. The CDR3, as DNA: TGTGCCAGCAGCTTAGCGGCTAGCGGGGGGTATAGCACAGATACGCAGTATTTT.

This rearrangement joins TRBV30 to TRBJ1-3; 10 nucleotides align to TRBD1. CDR1 is GTSNPN, CDR2 SVGIG, per germline (reference sequence). This CDR3 is built from 13 residues. The V and J ends lost 5 bases and 3 bases, in that order; junction bases with no gene match: 1. The CDR3 spells CAWGTGVGNTIYF. The CDR3 coding sequence is TGTGCCTGGGGGACAGGGGTTGGAAACACCATATATTTT. Full variable domain (outside the CDR3, taken from reference TRBV30 and TRBJ1-3): SQTIHQWPATLVQPVGSPLSLECTVEGTSNPNLYWYRQAAGRGLQLLFYSVGIGQISSEVPQNLSASRPQDRQFILSSKKLLLSDSGFYLCAWGTGVGNTIYFGEGSWLTVV.

The rearrangement joins TRBV19 to TRBJ2-1; 7 positions agree with TRBD2. The V segment lost 3 bases and the J segment 10 bases; nucleotides outside the gene matches: 12. This CDR3 region has 15 residues. Germline CDR1 LNHDA, CDR2 SQIVND (reference sequence). This CDR3 is CASSIQAAGSREQFF. The CDR3 nucleotides read TGTGCCAGTAGTATCCAAGCAGCGGGGTCACGGGAGCAGTTCTTC.

The chain couples TRBV3-1 (or the pseudogene TRBV3-2) to TRBJ1-6; TRBD1 matches at 7 bases. The CDR3 consists of 16 residues. From germline, CDR1 is LGHDT and CDR2 YNNKEL (reference sequence). Trimming removed 1 base from V and 6 bases from J; junction bases left unmatched: 6. CDR3 sequence: CASSQGNRGSNSPLHF. In nucleotides, the CDR3 is TGTGCCAGCAGCCAAGGCAACAGGGGCAGTAATTCACCCCTCCACTTT.

The chain carries TRBV14 and TRBJ1-2, with D maybe TRBD1 (5 bases). The germline gives CDR1 SGHDN, CDR2 FVKESK. The ends were cut back, 1 base at V and 4 bases at J, with 10 bases in the middle. The CDR3 is made up of 14 amino acids. The CDR3 reads CASSQATGGYGYTF. CDR3 coding DNA: TGTGCCAGCAGCCAAGCTACAGGTGGCTATGGCTACACCTTC.

This clone came up once. The chain couples TRBV2 to TRBJ2-5; 8 bases line up with TRBD1. Germline CDR1 SNHLY, CDR2 FYNNEI. V was clipped by 4 bases and J by 5 bases; unmatched bases: 9. This CDR3 region has 15 residues. The CDR3 reads CASSGGQGATETQYF. The CDR3 DNA is TGTGCCAGCAGTGGGGGGCAGGGGGCTACGGAGACCCAGTACTTC.

To note about this clone: The sample has other DNA sequences that encode this CDR3 too. The chain employs TRBV7-3 and TRBJ2-3; the D gene is possibly TRBD2 (7 bases). In germline, CDR1 is SGHTA, CDR2 FQGTGA. The V end was cut by 3 bases, the J end by 2 bases, with 12 bases between. The CDR3 contains 15 residues. CDR3 coding DNA: TGTGCCAGCAGCTTTGCCGGGGGGCACACAGATACGCAGTATTTT. Residues: CASSFAGGHTDTQYF.

The genes are TRBV7-9 and TRBJ2-2; D is possibly TRBD1 (5 bases). Trimming stripped 3 bases from V and 4 bases from J, with 12 bases between. Germline V gene lookup returns CDR1 SEHNR and CDR2 FQNEAQ (reference sequence). The CDR3 sequence is 15 residues long. The CDR3 protein is CASSLVPRGTGELFF. The CDR3 region has the DNA TGTGCCAGCAGCTTGGTACCAAGGGGCACCGGGGAGCTGTTTTTT.

The chain couples TRBV20-1 to TRBJ2-3; 7 bases agree with TRBD1. Germline-derived CDR1 and CDR2 are DFQATT and SNEGSKA (reference sequence). V lost 4 bases and J lost 5; bases outside the gene matches: 6. CDR3 length: 13 amino acids. The CDR3, as DNA: TGCAGTGCTATTGACAGGGTCAAAGATACGCAGTATTTT. Translated, it gives CSAIDRVKDTQYF.

The V gene is TRBV7-6, the J gene TRBJ1-6; TRBD1 aligns across 7 bases. Germline values: CDR1 SGHVS, CDR2 FNYEAQ. Losses at the gene ends were 1 base for V and 5 bases for J; bases not matched to a gene: 8. CDR3 length: 17 residues. The chain's CDR3 is CASSLGQGIWDNSPLHF. The CDR3 DNA reads TGTGCCAGCAGCTTAGGACAGGGAATATGGGATAATTCACCCCTCCACTTT.

Worth noting for this clone: The same CDR3 can be traced to other DNA sequences in this sample. J is TRBJ1-1 and V is TRBV13; no clear D. CDR1 and CDR2 (germline): PRHDT, FYEKMQ (reference sequence). The V end was cut by 10 bases, the J end by 0 bases, with 12 bases between. The CDR3 runs 13 residues. In DNA form, the CDR3 reads TGTGCCACTCGGGAGGGCATGAACACTGAAGCTTTCTTT. Its protein product is CATREGMNTEAFF.

This chain connects TRBV6-1 to TRBJ1-2; D uncertain. Per germline, CDR1 MNHNS and CDR2 SASEGT. The V and J ends lost 2 bases and 3 bases respectively, with 7 bases between them. The CDR3 contains 13 residues. The CDR3 here is CASSETSDYGYTF. The CDR3 nucleotides are TGTGCCAGCAGTGAAACTTCGGACTATGGCTACACCTTC.

This chain connects TRBV3-1 (or the pseudogene TRBV3-2) to TRBJ1-1; D is undetermined. The CDR3 runs 12 residues. Trimming removed 1 base from V and 5 bases from J, with 5 bases in between. The germline gives CDR1 LGHDT, CDR2 YNNKEL (reference sequence). In DNA, the CDR3 is TGTGCCAGCAGCCAAGGCGGGACTGAAGCTTTCTTT. Protein product: CASSQGGTEAFF.

The chain combines TRBV6-5 with TRBJ2-3; a possible D gene is TRBD1 (6 bases). Germline V gene lookup returns CDR1 MNHEY and CDR2 SVGAGI. This CDR3 has 15 amino acids. Trimming pared 6 bases from V and 0 bases from J, leaving 13 bases between. CDR3 bases: TGTGCCAGCAGCACCCCCGGACAGAGCACAGATACGCAGTATTTT. It encodes CASSTPGQSTDTQYF.

The chain has TRBV7-2 and TRBJ1-6, with D possibly TRBD1 on 5 matching bases. CDR3 length equals 15 residues. Germline CDR1 reads SGHTA; CDR2 reads FQGNSA. V dropped 1 base and J dropped 5 bases, with 9 bases sitting between them. The CDR3 DNA reads TGTGCCAGCAGCTTAGGCGCAGGGAATAATTCACCCCTCCACTTT. Encoded protein: CASSLGAGNNSPLHF.

The chain uses TRBV12-3 or TRBV12-4 and TRBJ2-5; tentative D call: TRBD1 (6 bases). The CDR3 covers 13 residues. The V end was cut by 5 bases, the J end by 0 bases, with 7 bases between. CDR3 protein: CASSGQYQETQYF. The DNA of the CDR3 is TGTGCCAGCAGTGGACAGTACCAAGAGACCCAGTACTTC.

The gene calls are TRBV9 and TRBJ2-1; D is uncertain. V gave up 4 bases and J gave up 4 bases, with 12 bases separating them. The CDR3 length is 14 residues. The germline gives CDR1 SGDLS, CDR2 YYNGEE. The CDR3 DNA follows: TGTGCCAGCAGCCCCCGGGTGGCTTACAATGAGCAGTTCTTC. It codes for CASSPRVAYNEQFF. Variable domain in full (rest from reference TRBV9 and TRBJ2-1): DSGVTQTPKHLITATGQRVTLRCSPRSGDLSVYWYQQSLDQGLQFLIQYYNGEERAKGNILERFSAQQFPDLHSELNLSSLELGDSALYFCASSPRVAYNEQFFGPGTRLTVL.

V and J are TRBV5-1 and TRBJ1-1; D is possibly TRBD1 (5 bases). Trimming removed 1 base at V and 5 bases at J, with 12 bases between. This CDR3 region has 14 residues. Germline V gene lookup returns CDR1 SGHRS and CDR2 YFSETQ. CDR3 protein: CASSLTRPGTEAFF. CDR3 DNA: TGCGCCAGCAGCTTGACTCGGCCAGGGACTGAAGCTTTCTTT.

The chain combines TRBV6-1 with TRBJ1-2; possibly TRBD1 for D (6 bases). The germline V gene has CDR1 MNHNS and CDR2 SASEGT. Trimming took 2 bases from V and 4 from J, leaving 14 bases between them. The CDR3 loop spans 15 amino acids. In nucleotides, the CDR3 is TGTGCCAGCAGTGAAATGGGGGCCCAGATCTATGGCTACACCTTC. Its protein product is CASSEMGAQIYGYTF.

J is TRBJ2-1 and V is TRBV25-1; tentatively, D is TRBD2 (5 bases). The CDR3 extends over 16 amino acids. Germline values: CDR1 MGHDK, CDR2 SYGVNS. Trimming took 6 bases from V and 1 from J, leaving 16 bases between them. The CDR3 DNA is TGTGCCAGCAGGACGGCGGCCGGCGGGTCCTACAATGAGCAGTTCTTC. This gives the protein CASRTAAGGSYNEQFF.

This clone has just one count. The gene calls are TRBV5-1 and TRBJ2-3; 8 bases are shared with TRBD2. V lost 7 bases to trimming and J lost 4 bases; unmatched junction nucleotides: 8. Germline V gene sequence: CDR1 SGHRS, CDR2 YFSETQ. CDR3 length: 14 residues. CDR3 sequence: CASDTGGPSDTQYF. DNA of the CDR3: TGCGCCAGCGACACGGGGGGGCCATCAGATACGCAGTATTTT.

The CDR3 sequence: CASSLTGSPTNTEAFF. As DNA, the CDR3 is TGCGCCAGCAGCTTGACAGGGAGTCCCACGAACACTGAAGCTTTCTTT. This chain links TRBV5-1 with TRBJ1-1; tentatively, D is TRBD1 (6 bases). The CDR3 length is 16 residues. CDR1 is SGHRS, CDR2 YFSETQ, per germline. The ends were cut back, 1 base at V and 1 base at J, with 14 bases in the middle.

In this sample, this clone turned up once. This chain connects TRBV11-2 to TRBJ1-3; D perhaps matches TRBD1 (5 bases). Germline V CDR1 and CDR2: SGHAT, FQNNGV. This CDR3 contains 14 residues. The V end lost 1 base, the J end lost 4 bases, and 8 bases lay between the germline ends. The CDR3 coding sequence is TGTGCCAGCAGCTTAGCAGGGTGGGGAAACACCATATATTTT. It specifies CASSLAGWGNTIYF. Using reference TRBV11-2 and TRBJ1-3 for the parts outside the CDR3, the full variable domain is EAGVAQSPRYKIIEKRQSVAFWCNPISGHATLYWYQQILGQGPKLLIQFQNNGVVDDSQLPKDRFSAERLKGVDSTLKIQPAKLEDSAVYLCASSLAGWGNTIYFGEGSWLTVV.

J is TRBJ1-2 and V is TRBV2, with D perhaps matching TRBD1 (6 bases). Germline V gene data show CDR1 as SNHLY and CDR2 as FYNNEI. The CDR3 is made up of 14 amino acids. V shed 10 bases and J shed 5 bases, with 20 bases lying between them. CDR3 sequence (DNA): TGTGCCAACCCTCGGGGCAGGGGAGGGTATGGCTACACCTTC. Encoded protein: CANPRGRGGYGYTF.